This TCR beta chain is drawn from a study of cytomegalovirus exposure and HLA in healthy donors (dated by TCRdb to the late 2010s). Study-wide context: An earlier analysis of a few hundred of the donors reported about 260 Gb of sequence data and 95 million to 120 million unique TCR beta sequences obtained from approximately 180 million T cells. All discovery cohort repertoires had been generated on a single sequencing platform. In a later analysis, previously published TCR beta repertoires from several hundred donors were re-analyzed and high-resolution HLA genotyping was added so that TCR occurrence patterns could be studied. Besides the first cohort of roughly 640 subjects, a separate validation cohort made up of over a hundred different subjects was used. Five DR-DQ haplotypes were handled as single units for association and clustering because linkage in the cohort was strong. The study profiled the T cell repertoires of 500 to 800 subjects by immunosequencing and related them to cytomegalovirus serostatus. To predict cytomegalovirus infection status, the study combined high-throughput TCR immunosequencing, statistical association of individual TCRs with disease status, and machine learning. Both class I and class II loci were covered by HLA typing, at four-digit resolution. In the later analysis, no new phenotypic data were used to find candidate immune exposures; instead, reliance was placed on TCR beta sequences and their occurrence across donors. In an earlier analysis of roughly 600 of the donors, high-throughput TCR beta sequencing was used to judge whether each TCR beta V gene segment behaved as functional or pseudogenic. The number of donors typed differed by locus, with about 629-630 for A, B, C, DRB1 and DQB1, roughly 520 for DQA1, some 570 for DPA1, and under 490 for DPB1. Donor age, sex, ethnicity and CMV serostatus were compiled together with the repertoire data. The study aimed to test whether cataloging public T cell receptors could reveal signatures of past pathogen exposure. Of the approximately 400 genotyped donors, approximately 80% were placed in the genetic ancestry cluster associated with self-reported Caucasian donors. On average, around 240,000 unique TCR beta nucleotide sequences were sequenced per donor among 398 genotyped donors of the cohort, with 15% to 20% of those sequences being non-productive. A later genetic analysis used genome-wide SNP genotypes for about 60% of the roughly 700 donors, treating that subset as a discovery cohort. An early release that covered 640 HLA-typed donors contained around 300 gigabases of sequencing data and about 84 million unique TCR sequences. Findings and caveats that apply to the study as a whole: The sequencing pipeline was judged likely to have produced a cluster of highly shared sequence variants as a technical artifact. Roughly uniform sequencing depth across donors was assumed in presence/absence analyses, although this assumption may not hold. In a later genetic analysis, a missense DCLRE1C variant was associated with V-gene and J-gene trimming of TCR beta chains, and the association was replicated in an independent cohort. In a later analysis, TCR association rates were found to vary across HLA loci, with the most associated TCRs seen for DRB1 alleles and the fewest for HLA-C alleles. A further reported finding was that TCR beta sequences accurately predicted the HLA-A and HLA-B alleles for most subjects in the first cohort. Compared with the approximately 600-donor mean, donors in an Asian-associated ancestry cluster had fewer N-insertions in productive TCRs, according to a later genetic analysis. While some public TCRs were present in many individuals, most TCR sequences turned up only very rarely across donors. Linkage disequilibrium might explain the correlated functional status among segregating V segments, but an unknown experimental factor could not be excluded. Because counts were too low, seventeen rarely observed V segments, including chromosome 9 orphons, were excluded from the earlier analysis of under 650 of the donors. A later analysis reported that several top co-occurrence clusters appeared linked to parvovirus B19, influenza, CMV and Epstein-Barr virus. In this cohort, only TCR beta chains were sequenced, and detectable features were limited by the absence of alpha or paired-chain data. The study gave a list of 150 to 200 TCR beta chains associated with cytomegalovirus. In an earlier analysis of about 550 of the donors, most TCR beta V segments were observed in productive rearrangements about 90% or about 30% of the time, broadly matching IMGT annotations. It was suggested by the authors that the approach could potentially be generalized to other disease states and immunological phenotypes. In both the original and validation cohorts, the classifier was reported to diagnose cytomegalovirus status with high specificity and sensitivity. When HLA alleles, especially DR and DQ, strongly co-occurred, attributing TCR associations to individual alleles was difficult. Immune exposure information for the cohort was limited to CMV serostatus. In a later analysis, HLA-associated TCR beta chains showed more clonal expansion and lower generation probabilities than non-associated chains that were equally common. In vitro tests confirmed that a few of the cytomegalovirus-associated TCR beta chains recognize cytomegalovirus antigens. Because the 87-base-pair reads could not distinguish some IMGT-functional V segments, including TRBV6-2 and TRBV6-3, those segments were excluded. Most CMV-associated TCR beta chains appeared to be HLA-restricted in a later analysis, and the HLA associations seemed to be driven largely by CMV exposure. A later analysis associated 16,951 TCR beta sequences with specific HLA alleles at a false discovery rate of 0.05. Because HLA typing was missing for some donors at each locus, association tests included only the typed subset.

As for this clone: This clone's antigen is unknown. Within one base of it there is no much larger clone, and no base qualities were kept.

The cohort was made up of 666 healthy bone marrow donors. All cohort members were sampled while nominally healthy, although unrecorded immune exposures were likely present. The donor was CMV seronegative and belonged to the group of 380 or so seronegative cohort members. Every donor gave a peripheral blood sample, and the peripheral blood mononuclear cells from that sample were used for TCR beta sequencing. The Qiagen DNeasy Blood Extraction Kit was used to extract genomic DNA from the blood cell samples. From its cysteine to its phenylalanine, the CDR3 spans 15 amino acids. Just CDR3 DNA is preserved here, 45 bases in frame from base 1. Germline trimming amounts to 2 bases on V and 9 bases on J, with 10 as the count of junction bases outside the gene matches. Per the germline V gene, MNHEY is the CDR1 and SVGAGI is the CDR2. Library preparation employed the immunoSEQ multiplex PCR assay. For the multiplex PCR, a mixture combining 60 forward primers for TCR Vbeta segments and 13 reverse primers for TCR Jbeta segments was used. The CDR3 region of rearranged TCR beta genes was amplified from genomic DNA with a multiplex PCR assay. Amplified TCR beta libraries were sequenced as 87-base-pair reads on the Illumina HiSeq System. The source study handled its data this way. In a later analysis, tens of millions of unique TCR beta chains were counted across the roughly 670 repertoires, and roughly 11 million of these chains were shared by at least two donors. Raw reads were error-corrected and collapsed into unique sequences by a nearest-neighbor algorithm in which closely related sequences were merged to remove PCR and sequencing errors. CDR3 sequences were aligned to IMGT reference sequences to assign V, D and J gene segments. For a sequence to be retained, a match of at least six nucleotides to both a V gene segment and a J gene segment was required. Rearrangements were classified as productive when the CDR3 lacked stop codons and remained in frame with V and J, and all other rearrangements were classified as non-productive. Following IMGT convention, CDR3 was defined as the stretch from the second conserved V-encoded cysteine up to the conserved J-encoded phenylalanine. Sequences without an unambiguous match to a single V gene segment were excluded from the earlier analysis of 500 to 700 of the donors. In an earlier analysis of about 590 of the donors, a V segment was called functional when productive rearrangements were above 56.7%, and segregating when the standard deviation between donors exceeded 5%. A statistical classification framework was built for diagnosing cytomegalovirus status from the catalog of TCR beta chain sequences. V and J gene assignment, in a later analysis, came from comparing TCR nucleotide sequences with IMGT/GENE-DB human TR gene sequences. Using the TCRdist pipeline, a later analysis assigned CDR3 sequences along with most-parsimonious VDJ recombination scenarios. In a later analysis, each TCR beta chain was defined by its CDR3 amino acid sequence together with its V-gene family, and reads without a unique V-gene family were excluded. To address suspected cross-contamination and a sequencing artifact, a later analysis removed 592 highly shared, low-generation-probability nucleotide sequences. In a later analysis, a clonal expansion index for each public chain was calculated from normalized within-repertoire ranks of inferred template counts. In a later analysis, generation probabilities were computed using a VDJ recombination model fitted to out-of-frame rearrangements, and the results were checked against IGoR. A later analysis scored TCR-TCR, TCR-HLA and TCR-CMV co-occurrence with hypergeometric tests, applying a repertoire-size bias correction to TCR pairs. A later analysis estimated false discovery rates by permuting HLA or CMV assignments 20 times. In a later analysis, co-occurring TCRs were grouped using DBSCAN, with TCRdist sequence similarity added in when clustering inside HLA-allele-positive subsets. Co-occurrence clustering excluded repertoires with fewer than 30,000 or more than 120,000 public chains, plus five with anomalous nucleotide sharing. Imported from immuneACCESS, the table was reduced by TCRdb to in-frame sequences with V and J called. These copies leave out some clones; in studies compared against another copy, an unresolved V gene accounts for under half, and the cause of the remainder is not known. The D gene and trimming were derived from the DNA, and the V and J assignments and clone size from that table. In all, the sample holds 230,000 or so clones, and about nine tenths of those were seen once. 1.5% to 2% of the sample is held by the ten biggest clonotypes.

The rearrangement combines TRBV6-5 with TRBJ2-1, and TRBD1 aligns with 7 junction nucleotides. The TCR originated in a girl aged 2-10 years in good health and CMV-seronegative. Sequences were obtained from PBMCs. The CDR3 region reads CASSYPTGQAPEQFF. In nucleotides, the sequence is TGTGCCAGCAGTTACCCCACTGGACAGGCCCCTGAGCAGTTCTTC.